This TCR beta chain was identified in a study of cytomegalovirus exposure and HLA in healthy donors. Primers: 60 Vbeta forward and 13 Jbeta reverse. The data were produced by immunoSEQ multiplex PCR, yet TCRdb's version contains in-frame clones alone and is incomplete. The sample has 85,000 to 120,000 clones; 60% to 80% are singletons. Input material: PBMCs. The sequence came from a female donor in good health and CMV-seronegative.

This CDR3 is CASSQGPRGRDNEQFF. The CDR3 DNA sequence: TGCGCCAGCAGCCAAGGCCCTAGAGGTCGGGACAATGAGCAGTTCTTC. This chain uses TRBV4-1 with TRBJ2-1; the D is unclear. This CDR3 has 16 amino acids. V lost 1 base and J lost 5, with 15 bases in between. CDR1 is MGHRA and CDR2 is YSYEKL in the germline V gene.